This T cell receptor beta chain was obtained from a study of blood T cell repertoires in COVID-19. As for the study in general: The analysed material was cDNA or gDNA that came from T cells, B-cell-depleted T cells, or PBMCs.

The CDR3 spans 16 residues. J lost 4 bases, V lost 6 bases, and 11 bases had no gene match. Germline V gives CDR1 MNHEY, CDR2 SMNVEV (reference sequence). TCRdb's copy holds only in-frame clones and misses some; the assay was immunoSEQ multiplex PCR. The sample includes about 45,000 clones, over 75% of them seen just once. This chain connects TRBV27 to TRBJ2-7, with TRBD2 matching over 11 bases. Sequencing was done on a sample of peripheral blood. The clonotype was recovered from a woman aged 80 or older with acute or convalescent COVID-19. The CDR3 protein is CASSPTSGGRVYEQYF. CDR3 in DNA: TGTGCCAGCAGCCCTACTAGCGGGGGACGGGTTTACGAGCAGTACTTC.